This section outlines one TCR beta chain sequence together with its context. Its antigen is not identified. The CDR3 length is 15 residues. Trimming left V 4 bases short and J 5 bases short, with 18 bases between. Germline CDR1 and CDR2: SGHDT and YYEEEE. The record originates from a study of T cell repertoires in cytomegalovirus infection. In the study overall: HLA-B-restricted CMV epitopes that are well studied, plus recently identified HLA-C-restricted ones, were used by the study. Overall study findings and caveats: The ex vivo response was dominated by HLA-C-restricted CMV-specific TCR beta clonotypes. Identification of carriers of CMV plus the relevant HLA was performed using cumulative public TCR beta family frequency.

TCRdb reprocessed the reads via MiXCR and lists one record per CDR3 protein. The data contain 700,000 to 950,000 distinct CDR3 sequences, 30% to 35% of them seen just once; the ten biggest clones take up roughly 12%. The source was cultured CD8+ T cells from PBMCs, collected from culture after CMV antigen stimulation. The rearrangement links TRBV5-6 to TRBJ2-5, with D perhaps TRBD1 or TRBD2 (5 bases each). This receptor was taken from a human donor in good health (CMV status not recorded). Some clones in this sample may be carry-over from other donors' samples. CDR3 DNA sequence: TGTGCCAGCAGCGCCGGGGCTAGCCTAGGGGAGACCCAGTACTTC. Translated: CASSAGASLGETQYF. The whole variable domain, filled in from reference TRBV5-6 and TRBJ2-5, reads DAGVTQSPTHLIKTRGQQVTLRCSPKSGHDTVSWYQQALGQGPQFIFQYYEEEERQRGNFPDRFSGHQFPNYSSELNVNALLLGDSALYLCASSAGASLGETQYFGPGTRLLVL.